Listed below are T cell receptor beta chains from one sample, sequenced in a study of blood T cell repertoires in COVID-19. TCRdb's table, derived via immunoSEQ multiplex PCR, lists solely in-frame clones and lacks some. The sample gives about 250,000 clones, around 88% of which show up once; 5% to 6.5% is in the top ten. The sample taken for sequencing was peripheral blood. All receptors derive from a woman in her twenties or thirties with COVID-19, enrolled during active disease. Both conserved end residues are trimmed from each CDR3. Where a row states a size, it is once, few, many or the class of an expanded clone; other rows omit it.

v_call: TRBV2; j_call: TRBJ2-5; clone_size: once; cdr3_aa: ASSETRGGGETQY
v_call: TRBV9; j_call: TRBJ1-3; clone_size: -; cdr3_aa: ASSVRIPADRESGNTIY
v_call: TRBV11-2; j_call: TRBJ1-5; clone_size: few; cdr3_aa: ASSPGSNQPQH
v_call: TRBV5-4; j_call: TRBJ2-7; clone_size: once; cdr3_aa: ASSLAQGSYEQY
v_call: TRBV2; j_call: TRBJ2-7; clone_size: -; cdr3_aa: ASSEAPSDRGSYEQY
v_call: TRBV24-1; j_call: TRBJ2-1; clone_size: -; cdr3_aa: ATSDPRGLAGIPPYNEQF
v_call: TRBV7-9; j_call: TRBJ1-1; clone_size: few; cdr3_aa: ASSEQGALTEAF
v_call: TRBV3-1/TRBV3-2; j_call: TRBJ1-1; clone_size: once; cdr3_aa: ASSQDQTGSTF
v_call: TRBV25-1; j_call: TRBJ2-3; clone_size: -; cdr3_aa: ASRQTGTDTQY
v_call: TRBV7-6; j_call: TRBJ2-2; clone_size: -; cdr3_aa: ASSAYGGGSTGELF
v_call: TRBV19; j_call: TRBJ2-5; clone_size: -; cdr3_aa: ASSTSRGRETQY
v_call: TRBV5-1; j_call: TRBJ2-7; clone_size: -; cdr3_aa: ASSSDRGGYEQY
v_call: TRBV12-3/TRBV12-4; j_call: TRBJ1-1; clone_size: -; cdr3_aa: ASSFGMVAF
v_call: TRBV5-6; j_call: TRBJ1-2; clone_size: -; cdr3_aa: ASSRDRGRGYGYT
v_call: TRBV7-2; j_call: TRBJ2-6; clone_size: -; cdr3_aa: ASSLELAGGLPGANVLT
v_call: TRBV14; j_call: TRBJ2-1; clone_size: once; cdr3_aa: ASSQASGRGNEQF
v_call: TRBV20-1; j_call: TRBJ2-1; clone_size: -; cdr3_aa: SASFPGQAVVEQF
v_call: TRBV5-5; j_call: TRBJ2-2; clone_size: -; cdr3_aa: ASSREGGTNTGELF
v_call: TRBV5-1; j_call: TRBJ1-1; clone_size: -; cdr3_aa: ASSLGTGGTEAF
v_call: TRBV27; j_call: TRBJ1-5; clone_size: -; cdr3_aa: ASGGGARYQPQH
v_call: TRBV5-5; j_call: TRBJ2-2; clone_size: -; cdr3_aa: ASSLVPQGSTGELF
v_call: TRBV27; j_call: TRBJ2-1; clone_size: -; cdr3_aa: ASIAGTGSNEQF
v_call: TRBV6-5; j_call: TRBJ1-1; clone_size: once; cdr3_aa: ASSYSPTEAF
v_call: TRBV12-3/TRBV12-4; j_call: TRBJ2-1; clone_size: -; cdr3_aa: ASTRSSYNEQF
v_call: TRBV5-1; j_call: TRBJ2-2; clone_size: -; cdr3_aa: ASSPGTPRGSTGELF
v_call: TRBV29-1; j_call: TRBJ1-1; clone_size: once; cdr3_aa: SVVPFGGFDTEAF
v_call: TRBV19; j_call: TRBJ1-5; clone_size: -; cdr3_aa: ASNLQAGYSNQPQH
v_call: TRBV9; j_call: TRBJ1-5; clone_size: many; cdr3_aa: ASSDGQLSNQPQH
v_call: TRBV24-1; j_call: TRBJ2-1; clone_size: -; cdr3_aa: ATRGFNEQF
v_call: TRBV3-1/TRBV3-2; j_call: TRBJ1-2; clone_size: -; cdr3_aa: ASSQEDRDRVNGYT